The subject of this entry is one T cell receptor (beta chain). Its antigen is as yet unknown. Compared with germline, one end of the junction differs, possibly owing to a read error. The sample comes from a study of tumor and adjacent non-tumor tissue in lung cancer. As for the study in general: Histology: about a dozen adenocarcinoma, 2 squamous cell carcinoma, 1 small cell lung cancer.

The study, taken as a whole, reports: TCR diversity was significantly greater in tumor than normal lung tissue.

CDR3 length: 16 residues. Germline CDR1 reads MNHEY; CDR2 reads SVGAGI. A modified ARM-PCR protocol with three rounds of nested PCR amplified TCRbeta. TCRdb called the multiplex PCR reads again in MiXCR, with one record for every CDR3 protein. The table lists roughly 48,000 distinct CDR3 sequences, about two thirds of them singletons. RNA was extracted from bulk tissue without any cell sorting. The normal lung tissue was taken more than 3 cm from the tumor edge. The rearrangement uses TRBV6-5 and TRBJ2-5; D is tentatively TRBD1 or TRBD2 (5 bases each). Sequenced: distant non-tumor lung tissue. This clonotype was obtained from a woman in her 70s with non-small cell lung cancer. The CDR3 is CGSSYSLGVGEETQYF. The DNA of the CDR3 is TGTGGCAGCAGTTACTCTCTTGGGGTGGGGGAAGAGACCCAGTACTTC.